This entry describes one T cell receptor beta chain. Antigen: not known. These data are taken from a study of beta chain features in type 1 diabetes. Sequencing targeted expressed TCRB transcripts, as all isolated RNA had been reverse transcribed. Measured with immunoSEQ multiplex PCR; TCRdb has only the in-frame clones, and not every one. The sample lists just over 600,000 clones, around a sixth seen once, with more than 0.08% in the top ten. Overall study results and limits: Reads derived from cDNA could over-represent cells showing high TCR expression.

This sequence originates from a man aged 18 to 30 in good health. Sequenced: naive CD4+ T cells from blood.

The CDR3 spells CSVKRTGTGPTGELFF. CDR3 nucleotides: TGCAGCGTAAAACGAACCGGGACAGGGCCCACCGGGGAGCTGTTTTTT. J is TRBJ2-2 and V is TRBV29-1; 9 bases line up with TRBD1. CDR3 length: 16 amino acids. V was clipped by 6 bases and J by 4 bases; unmatched bases: 12. Per germline, CDR1 SQVTM and CDR2 ANQGSEA.